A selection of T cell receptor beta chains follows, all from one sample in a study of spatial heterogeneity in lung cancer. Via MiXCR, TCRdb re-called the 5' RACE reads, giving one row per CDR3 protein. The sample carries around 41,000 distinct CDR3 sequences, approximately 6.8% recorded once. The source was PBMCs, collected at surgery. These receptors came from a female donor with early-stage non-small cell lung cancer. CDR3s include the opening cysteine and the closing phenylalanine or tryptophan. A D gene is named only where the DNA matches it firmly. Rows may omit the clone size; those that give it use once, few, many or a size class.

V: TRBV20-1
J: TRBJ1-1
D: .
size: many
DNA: TGCAGTGCTAGAGATGTTAAAAACATGAACACTGAAGCTTTCTTT
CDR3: CSARDVKNMNTEAFF

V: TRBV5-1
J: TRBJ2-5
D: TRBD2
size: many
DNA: TGCGCCAGCAGCCTGGGACTAGCGGGGGCTCAAGAGACCCAGTACTTC
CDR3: CASSLGLAGAQETQYF

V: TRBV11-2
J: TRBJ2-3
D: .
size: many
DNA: TGTGCCAGCAGCTTAGGTTTTGCCGAGTATACGCAGTATTTT
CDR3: CASSLGFAEYTQYF

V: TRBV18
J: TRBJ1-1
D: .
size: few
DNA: TGTGCCAGCTCACCTGTATCAGAGAACACTGAAGCTTTCTTT
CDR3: CASSPVSENTEAFF

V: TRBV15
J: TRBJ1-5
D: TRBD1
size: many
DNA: TGTGCCACCAGCAGAACAGGGGCACTCACTCAGCCCCAGCATTTT
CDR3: CATSRTGALTQPQHF

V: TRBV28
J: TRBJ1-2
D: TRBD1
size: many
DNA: TGTGCCAGCAGTTTACCAGGGGGAACCTATGGCTACACCTTC
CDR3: CASSLPGGTYGYTF

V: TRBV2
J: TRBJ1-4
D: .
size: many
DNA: TGTGCCAGCAGTGAAAACAGCTATGAAAAACTGTTTTTT
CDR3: CASSENSYEKLFF

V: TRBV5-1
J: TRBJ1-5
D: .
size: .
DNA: TGCGCCAGCAGCGAGGGACGGTACAATAGCAATCAGCCCCAGCATTTT
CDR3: CASSEGRYNSNQPQHF

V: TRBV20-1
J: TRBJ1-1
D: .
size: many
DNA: TGCAGTGCAGCTCCACGAAAGGACACTGAAGCTTTCTTT
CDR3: CSAAPRKDTEAFF

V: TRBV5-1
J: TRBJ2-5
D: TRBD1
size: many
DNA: TGCGCCAGCAGCCTGGGGACAGGCGAAGAGACCCAGTACTTC
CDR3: CASSLGTGEETQYF

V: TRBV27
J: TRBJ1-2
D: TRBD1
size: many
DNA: TGTGCCAGCACCTGGCTGACAGGGGGAGGCTACACCTTC
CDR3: CASTWLTGGGYTF

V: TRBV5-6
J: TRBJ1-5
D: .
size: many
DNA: TGTGCCAGCAGCTCTGGCTGGAATCAGCCCCAGCATTTT
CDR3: CASSSGWNQPQHF

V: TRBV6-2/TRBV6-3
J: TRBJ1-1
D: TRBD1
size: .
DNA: TGTGCCAGCAGTTCCGGACAGGGGGGCAACACTGAAGCTTTCTTT
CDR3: CASSSGQGGNTEAFF

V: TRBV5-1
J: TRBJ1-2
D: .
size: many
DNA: TGCGCCAGCAGCTTGGTCCGGGGCGACTATGGCTACACCTTC
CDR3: CASSLVRGDYGYTF

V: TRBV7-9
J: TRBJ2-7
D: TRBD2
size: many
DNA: TGTGCCAGCAGCTTAGGCGGGGGGGCCTCGGACGAGCAGTACTTC
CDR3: CASSLGGGASDEQYF

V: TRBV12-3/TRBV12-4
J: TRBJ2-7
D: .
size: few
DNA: TGTGCCAGCAGTTTATCGGGTCAGGGAGTCTACGAGCAGTACTTC
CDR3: CASSLSGQGVYEQYF

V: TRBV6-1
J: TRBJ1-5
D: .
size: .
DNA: TGTGCCAGCGGAGGAGGGCAACGCAATCAGCCCCAGCATTTT
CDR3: CASGGGQRNQPQHF

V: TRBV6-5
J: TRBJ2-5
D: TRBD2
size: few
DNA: TGTGCCAGCAGCCAACTAGCGGGGGGCCCTGAAAAGACCCAGTACTTC
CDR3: CASSQLAGGPEKTQYF

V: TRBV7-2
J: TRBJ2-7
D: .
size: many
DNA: TGTGCCAGCAGCTTACCCTCAAGCAAGGCCTACGAGCAGTACTTC
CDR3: CASSLPSSKAYEQYF

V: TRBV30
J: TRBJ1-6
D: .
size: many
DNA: TGTGCCTGGACGACTGTTTTAGGGACGGCTTATTCACCCCTCCACTTT
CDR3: CAWTTVLGTAYSPLHF

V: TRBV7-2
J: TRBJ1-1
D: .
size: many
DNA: TGTGCCAGCAGCCCCACAGGGAACACTGAAGCTTTCTTT
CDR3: CASSPTGNTEAFF

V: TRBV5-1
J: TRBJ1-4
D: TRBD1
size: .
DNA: TGCGCCAGCAGCTTCGGGACAGGGGCTAATGAAAAACTGTTTTTT
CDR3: CASSFGTGANEKLFF

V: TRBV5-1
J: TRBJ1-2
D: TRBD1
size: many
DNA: TGCGCCAGCAGCTTGGATACAGGGGCCCTCTATGGCTACACCTTC
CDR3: CASSLDTGALYGYTF

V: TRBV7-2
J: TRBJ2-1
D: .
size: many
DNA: TGTGCCAGCAGCTTAGCGGGGTTCAATGAGCAGTTCTTC
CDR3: CASSLAGFNEQFF

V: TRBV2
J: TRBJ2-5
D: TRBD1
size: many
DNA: TGTGCCACCCAAGGGACAGGGGCCGGCGGGTCCCAGTACTTC
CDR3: CATQGTGAGGSQYF

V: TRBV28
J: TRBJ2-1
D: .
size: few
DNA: TGTGCCAGCAGTTTAAGACCAACTTCGAATGAGCAGTTCTTC
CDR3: CASSLRPTSNEQFF

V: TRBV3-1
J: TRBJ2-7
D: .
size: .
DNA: TGTGCCAGCAGCCACCTACCCTACGAGCAGTACTTC
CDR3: CASSHLPYEQYF

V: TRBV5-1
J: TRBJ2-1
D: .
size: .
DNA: TGCGCCAGCGGCCGTCGGCGCGATGAGCAGTTCTTC
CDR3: CASGRRRDEQFF

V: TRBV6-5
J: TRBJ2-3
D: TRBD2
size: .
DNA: TGTGCCAGCAGACCCCCGACTAGCGGGGGCTCTGCAGATACGCAGTATTTT
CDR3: CASRPPTSGGSADTQYF

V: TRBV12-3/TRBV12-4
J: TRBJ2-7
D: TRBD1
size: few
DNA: TGTGCCAGCAGAGACCAGGGACAGGGCAACGGATACGAGCAGTACTTC
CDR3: CASRDQGQGNGYEQYF

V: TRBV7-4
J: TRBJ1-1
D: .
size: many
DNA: TGTGCCAGCGGTTGGGGAGACATCGCTGAAGCTTTCTTT
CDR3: CASGWGDIAEAFF

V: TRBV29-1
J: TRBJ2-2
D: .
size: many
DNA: TGCAGCGCGGGGGGGACAGCGAACACCGGGGAGCTGTTTTTT
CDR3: CSAGGTANTGELFF

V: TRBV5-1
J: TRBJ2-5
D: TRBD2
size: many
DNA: TGCGCCAGCAGCTTGACTAGCGGTTCACAAGAGACCCAGTACTTC
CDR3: CASSLTSGSQETQYF

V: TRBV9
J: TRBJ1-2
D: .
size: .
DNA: TGTGCCAGCAGCCCCGGACCGACCTATGGCTACACCTTC
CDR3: CASSPGPTYGYTF

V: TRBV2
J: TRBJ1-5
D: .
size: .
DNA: TGTGCCAGCAGACCGGGGGCGGGCAATCAGCCCCAGCATTTT
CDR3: CASRPGAGNQPQHF

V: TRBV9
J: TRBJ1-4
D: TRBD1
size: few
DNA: TGTGCCAGCAGCGTGACAGGGGGCGGTGAAAAACTGTTTTTT
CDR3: CASSVTGGGEKLFF

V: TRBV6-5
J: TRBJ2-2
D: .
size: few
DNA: TGTGCCAGCAGTCCCGGGACTCTGAACACCGGGGAGCTGTTTTTT
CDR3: CASSPGTLNTGELFF

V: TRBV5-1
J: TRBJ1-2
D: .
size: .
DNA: TGCGCCAGCAGCTTGGACCCGAGACTCTATGGCTACACCTTC
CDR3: CASSLDPRLYGYTF

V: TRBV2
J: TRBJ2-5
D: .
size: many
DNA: TGTGCCAGCAGTGAGCAATTTTTAGACCAAGAGACCCAGTACTTC
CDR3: CASSEQFLDQETQYF

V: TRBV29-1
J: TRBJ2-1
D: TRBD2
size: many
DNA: TGCAGCGTCCTACTAGCGGGGGGTAACAATGAGCAGTTCTTC
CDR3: CSVLLAGGNNEQFF

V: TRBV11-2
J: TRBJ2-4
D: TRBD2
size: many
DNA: TGTGCCAGCAGCTTCGGACTAGCGGGGGAAATTCAGTACTTC
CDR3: CASSFGLAGEIQYF

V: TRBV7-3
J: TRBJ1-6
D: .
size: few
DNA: TGTGCCAGCAGCTTAAGAGGTGGTAATTCACCCCTCCACTTT
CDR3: CASSLRGGNSPLHF

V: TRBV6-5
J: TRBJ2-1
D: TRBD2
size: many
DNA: TGTGCCAGCAGTTACGCTAGCGGGGGGGCCTACAATGAGCAGTTCTTC
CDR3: CASSYASGGAYNEQFF

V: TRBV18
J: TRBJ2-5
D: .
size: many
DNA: TGTGCCAGCTCAAACAGTCAAGAGACCCAGTACTTC
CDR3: CASSNSQETQYF

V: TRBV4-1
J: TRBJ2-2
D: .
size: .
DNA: TGCGCCAGCAGCCAACAAATAGGCTCGAACACCGGGGAGCTGTTTTTT
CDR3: CASSQQIGSNTGELFF

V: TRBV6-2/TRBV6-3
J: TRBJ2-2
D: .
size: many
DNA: TGTGCCAGCAATCAGGGGCCCGGGGAGCTGTTTTTT
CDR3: CASNQGPGELFF

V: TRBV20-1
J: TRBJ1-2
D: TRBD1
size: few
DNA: TGCAGTGCTAGAGCGACAGGGGATTATGGCTACACCTTC
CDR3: CSARATGDYGYTF

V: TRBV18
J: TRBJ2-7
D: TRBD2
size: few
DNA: TGTGCCAGCTCACCCACCTCTGGCGGGGGGGTCTCCTACGAGCAGTACTTC
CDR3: CASSPTSGGGVSYEQYF

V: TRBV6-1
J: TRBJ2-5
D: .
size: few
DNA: TGTGCCAGCAGTGCTTCAGGGGAGACCCAGTACTTC
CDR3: CASSASGETQYF

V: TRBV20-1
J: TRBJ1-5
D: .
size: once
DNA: TGCAGTGCTGTCGACACCTATAGCAATCAGCCCCAGCATTTT
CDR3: CSAVDTYSNQPQHF

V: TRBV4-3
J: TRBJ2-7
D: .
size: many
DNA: TGCGCCAGCAGCCAAGAATGGGCTACCTACGAGCAGTACTTC
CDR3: CASSQEWATYEQYF

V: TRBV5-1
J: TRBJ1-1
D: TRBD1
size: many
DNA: TGCGCCAGCAGCCCGAGACAGGGGGGGCAGGACACTGAAGCTTTCTTT
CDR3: CASSPRQGGQDTEAFF